A single sample gave rise to the 17 T cell receptor beta chains below, sequenced in a study of T cell responses to AZD1222 COVID-19 vaccine. Method: immunoSEQ multiplex PCR; TCRdb's copy keeps in-frame clones and lacks some. The table has about 86,000 clones, approximately 91% seen once; the top ten hold 6.9%. This sample comprised peripheral blood, obtained 28 days after the second AZD1222 dose. Receptor source: an adult who received the AZD1222 COVID-19 vaccine.

The chain recombines TRBV14 with TRBJ2-1; D is undetermined. Germline CDR1 and CDR2: SGHDN and FVKESK. The V end lost 3 bases, the J end lost 0 bases, and 9 bases lay between the germline ends. The length of the CDR3 is 15 residues. CDR3 protein: CASSHGGSSYNEQFF. For the CDR3, the DNA is TGTGCCAGCAGCCACGGCGGTAGCTCCTACAATGAGCAGTTCTTC.

This sequence joins TRBV6-5 and TRBJ1-1, with D perhaps matching TRBD1 (6 bases). V was pared by 6 bases and J by 1 base, with 15 bases between. The CDR3 consists of 15 residues. The germline gives CDR1 MNHEY, CDR2 SVGAGI. Here the CDR3 DNA reads TGTGCCAGCAGCCGATACAGACAGGAGAACACTGAAGCTTTCTTT. It specifies CASSRYRQENTEAFF.

The gene calls are TRBV4-1 and TRBJ1-1, with D unresolved. Trimming pared 0 bases from V and 3 bases from J, leaving 11 bases between. The CDR3 loop spans 15 amino acids. Germline V gene sequence: CDR1 MGHRA, CDR2 YSYEKL. CDR3 DNA: TGCGCCAGCAGCCAAGAGCACAGAGCTTACACTGAAGCTTTCTTT. It encodes CASSQEHRAYTEAFF.

The chain links TRBV11-2 to TRBJ1-2; D is possibly TRBD1 (5 bases). The CDR3 spans 14 residues. Germline V lookup: CDR1 SGHAT, CDR2 FQNNGV. Trimming took 5 bases from V and 0 from J, leaving 10 bases between them. The CDR3 DNA reads as TGTGCCAGCAGCCAATCGACAGCTAACTATGGCTACACCTTC. It codes for CASSQSTANYGYTF.

This chain connects TRBV2 to TRBJ1-2; D gene uncertain. The CDR3 runs to 13 residues. Trimming cost V 6 bases and J 2 bases, with 10 bases left between them. Germline CDR1 is SNHLY and CDR2 is FYNNEI. CDR3 bases: TGTGCCAGCAGACGGGCAGAAAACTATGGCTACACCTTC. Amino acid sequence: CASRRAENYGYTF.

The gene calls are TRBV27 and TRBJ2-7, with 8 positions matching TRBD2. The length of the CDR3 is 13 residues. Unmatched junction bases numbered 6, after V lost 8 bases and J lost 3 bases. CDR1 and CDR2 (germline): MNHEY, SMNVEV (reference sequence). In DNA, the CDR3 is TGTGCCAGCGGTAGCGGGACTGACTACGAGCAGTACTTC. As protein: CASGSGTDYEQYF.

This clone was recorded only once. The gene calls are TRBV28 and TRBJ2-5, with 9 bases lining up with TRBD2. Trimming cost V 3 bases and J 4 bases; bases outside gene matches: 12. This CDR3 spans 17 amino acids. Germline CDR1 reads MDHEN; CDR2 reads SYDVKM. CDR3 DNA: TGTGCCAGCAGTTTTCGGGGTAGCGGGAGTCCTGCAGAGACCCAGTACTTC. Translation gives CASSFRGSGSPAETQYF.

This clone was seen just once. The chain recombines TRBV15 with TRBJ2-2; possibly TRBD2 for D (6 bases). V lost 0 bases to trimming and J lost 4 bases, with 9 bases between them. Germline CDR1 is LNHNV and CDR2 is YYDKDF (reference sequence). There are 15 residues in the CDR3. CDR3 DNA: TGTGCCACCAGCAGAGAGGGGGGAAGCACCGGGGAGCTGTTTTTT. It yields the protein CATSREGGSTGELFF.

This clone was counted a few times. The CDR3 region is CASSQSGAAYNLEKLFF. The DNA for the CDR3 is TGTGCCAGCAGCCAATCAGGTGCAGCCTATAATCTTGAAAAACTGTTTTTT. V and J are TRBV16 and TRBJ1-4; D unclear. CDR1 and CDR2 from the germline V gene are KGHSY and FQNENV. Trimming took off 0 bases at V and 7 bases at J, with 18 bases between the two ends. CDR3 size: 17 residues. Full variable domain (outside the CDR3, taken from reference TRBV16 and TRBJ1-4): GEEVAQTPKHLVRGEGQKAKLYCAPIKGHSYVFWYQQVLKNEFKFLISFQNENVFDETGMPKERFSAKCLPNSPCSLEIQATKLEDSAVYFCASSQSGAAYNLEKLFFGSGTQLSVL.

This chain connects TRBV10-1 to TRBJ1-1; D remains unclear. This CDR3 is built from 13 residues. From germline, CDR1 is WNHNN and CDR2 SYGVQD (reference sequence). V lost 6 bases and J 0 bases, leaving 8 bases between the germline ends. CDR3 loop: CASRVGLNTEAFF. The CDR3 DNA follows: TGCGCCAGCAGGGTCGGGCTGAACACTGAAGCTTTCTTT.

This chain links TRBV7-6 with TRBJ1-2; no clear D. The CDR3 covers 20 residues. The V end was cut by 0 bases, the J end by 0 bases, with 23 bases between. The germline gives CDR1 SGHVS, CDR2 FNYEAQ. The chain's CDR3 is CASSLAGSPLASESNYGYTF. The CDR3 DNA reads TGTGCCAGCAGCTTAGCCGGGTCCCCGCTTGCCTCAGAGTCTAACTATGGCTACACCTTC.

This clone has only a few counts. This chain joins TRBV4-1 and TRBJ2-7; no clear D gene. CDR1 and CDR2 (germline): MGHRA, YSYEKL. This CDR3 comprises 15 residues. The germline V and J ends were trimmed by 6 bases and 5 bases, with 20 bases remaining between them. The CDR3 nucleotides read TGCGCCAGCAGGCACTTGTGGGGTCTAACCCACGAGCAGTACTTC. Translation gives CASRHLWGLTHEQYF.

There are a few counts of this clone. The chain links TRBV6-2 or TRBV6-3 to TRBJ2-3, with 10 bases identical to TRBD1. J was trimmed by 4 bases and V by 7 bases; bases with no gene match: 8. Germline V gives CDR1 MNHEY, CDR2 SVGEGT. This CDR3 spans 15 amino acids. DNA for the CDR3: TGTGCCAGCACCCCCCCGGGACAGGGGCCAGATACGCAGTATTTT. It is translated as CASTPPGQGPDTQYF.

The sample holds one count of this clone. The J gene is TRBJ1-6, the V gene TRBV27, with 9 nucleotides matching TRBD1. Germline V CDR1 and CDR2: MNHEY, SMNVEV (reference sequence). CDR3 length: 14 amino acids. The trim removed 4 bases at V and 10 bases at J, leaving 5 bases unmatched. The CDR3 reads CASSSGQGNSPLHF. The CDR3 DNA follows: TGTGCCAGCAGTTCGGGACAGGGAAACTCACCCCTCCACTTT.

The rearrangement links TRBV6-5 to TRBJ2-1; TRBD2 aligns across 10 bases. This CDR3 has 14 residues. Germline CDR1 is MNHEY and CDR2 is SVGAGI. V shed 6 bases, J shed 15 bases, and the junction held 14 bases outside the gene matches. CDR3 sequence: CASSPIRLAGVLFF. The CDR3 DNA sequence: TGTGCCAGCAGCCCCATTAGGCTAGCGGGAGTGTTGTTCTTC.

The V call is TRBV4-2, the J call TRBJ1-1; D unresolved. V lost 4 bases and J lost 1, with 4 bases in between. The CDR3 loop spans 12 amino acids. Germline lookup yields CDR1 LGHNA and CDR2 YNFKEQ. The CDR3 bases are TGTGCCAGCAGCCTCCCGAACACTGAAGCTTTCTTT. Translation: CASSLPNTEAFF.

A single count supports this clone. This sequence joins TRBV5-6 and TRBJ1-4, with 9 bases that match TRBD1. After removal of 3 bases from V and 0 bases from J, the junction contained 3 bases not matched to a gene. The CDR3 is made up of 16 amino acids. Per the germline V gene, CDR1 is SGHDT and CDR2 is YYEEEE. CDR3 sequence reads: CASSWGTGTTNEKLFF. In nucleotides, the CDR3 is TGTGCCAGCAGCTGGGGGACAGGGACAACTAATGAAAAACTGTTTTTT.